Following are 21 T cell receptor beta chains from one sample sequenced in a study of CD4+ T cells in melanoma. Sequencing was performed with immunoSEQ multiplex PCR; in TCRdb, only in-frame clones are kept and a portion is missing. Of more than 12,000 clones listed, 75% to 90% are singletons. Sequencing was done on a sample of cells from a culture (not recorded whether cultured in vitro). The receptors shown here come from a human donor with melanoma.

The chain recombines TRBV4-1 with TRBJ1-3; no definite D call. V was clipped by 0 bases and J by 2 bases, with 11 bases between them. This CDR3 comprises 16 residues. CDR1 is MGHRA and CDR2 is YSYEKL in the germline V gene. The CDR3: CASSQEGSRPGNTIYF. The DNA for the CDR3 is TGCGCCAGCAGCCAAGAAGGGTCGAGGCCTGGAAACACCATATATTTT.

The J gene is TRBJ2-3, the V gene TRBV6-1; 9 bases are shared with TRBD2. CDR1 is MNHNS and CDR2 is SASEGT in the germline V gene. The J segment lost 9 bases and the V segment lost 6 bases, leaving 10 bases of the junction unmatched. The CDR3 is 14 residues long. For the CDR3, the DNA is TGTGCCAGCAGCGCGGGAGCGGGGGGAAACACGCAGTATTTT. This translates into CASSAGAGGNTQYF.

The genes are TRBV5-1 and TRBJ1-6; D unresolved. There are 15 residues in the CDR3. CDR1 is SGHRS and CDR2 is YFSETQ in the germline V gene. Trimming stripped 2 bases from V and 3 bases from J, with 9 bases between. CDR3 DNA sequence: TGCGCCAGCAGCTTAGCCCGAGACTATAATTCACCCCTCCACTTT. Residues: CASSLARDYNSPLHF.

The chain employs TRBV21-1 and TRBJ1-6; the D call of TRBD1 is as the table states it, not checked on the DNA. TRBV21-1 is assigned pseudogene status. The CDR3 length is 15 residues. The CDR3 loop reads CASTAGNPNNSPLHF. The DNA for the CDR3 is TGTGCCAGCACTGCAGGGAATCCTAATAATTCACCCCTCCACTTT.

This chain connects TRBV5-1 to TRBJ2-2; no firm D call. Trimming cost V 5 bases and J 0 bases, with 8 bases left between them. The CDR3 extends over 14 amino acids. CDR1 and CDR2 from the germline V gene are SGHRS and YFSETQ. The CDR3 DNA is TGCGCCAGCAGGGCGACGGCGAACACCGGGGAGCTGTTTTTT. Residues: CASRATANTGELFF. The variable domain in full, with the rest retrieved from reference TRBV5-1 and TRBJ2-2, is KAGVTQTPRYLIKTRGQQVTLSCSPISGHRSVSWYQQTPGQGLQFLFEYFSETQRNKGNFPGRFSGRQFSNSRSEMNVSTLELGDSALYLCASRATANTGELFFGEGSRLTVL.

Here the CDR3 reads CASSSQGAVGANVLTF. Here the CDR3 DNA reads TGTGCCAGCAGCTCCCAGGGGGCGGTGGGGGCCAACGTCCTGACTTTC. The chain recombines TRBV11-2 with TRBJ2-6; TRBD1 aligns across 8 bases. The CDR3 sequence is 16 residues long. Trimming cost V 4 bases and J 4 bases; bases outside gene matches: 6. CDR1 SGHAT and CDR2 FQNNGV come from the germline V gene.

This chain connects TRBV5-1 to TRBJ1-1; TRBD1 matches 10 bases. The CDR3 runs to 15 residues. Per the germline V gene, CDR1 is SGHRS and CDR2 is YFSETQ. V lost 0 bases and J lost 10; bases outside the gene matches: 9. The CDR3 protein is CASSLALGQGGPAFF. DNA of the CDR3: TGCGCCAGCAGCTTGGCCCTTGGACAGGGGGGCCCAGCTTTCTTT.

V gene TRBV15 combines with J gene TRBJ2-2, with 8 bases matching TRBD1. The CDR3 contains 15 residues. V lost 3 bases and J lost 0; bases outside the gene matches: 0. Germline lookup yields CDR1 LNHNV and CDR2 YYDKDF (reference sequence). CDR3 loop: CATSRGQANTGELFF. CDR3 in DNA: TGTGCCACCAGCAGGGGACAGGCGAACACCGGGGAGCTGTTTTTT.

The chain has TRBV4-1 and TRBJ2-3; D remains ambiguous. Trimming took off 0 bases at V and 2 bases at J, with 21 bases between the two ends. Germline values: CDR1 MGHRA, CDR2 YSYEKL. The CDR3 sequence is 19 residues long. In DNA form, the CDR3 reads TGCGCCAGCAGCCAAGATCTACTTTCGGCGTTCGGCGCCACAGATACGCAGTATTTT. Translation: CASSQDLLSAFGATDTQYF.

The V and J genes are TRBV2 and TRBJ2-2; TRBD2 is a possible D gene (5 bases). V was cut by 3 bases and J by 1 base, with 9 bases left in between. There are 15 residues in the CDR3. CDR1 and CDR2 from the germline V gene are SNHLY and FYNNEI. The CDR3 sequence is CASSDPSKNTGELFF. The CDR3 nucleotides read TGTGCCAGCAGTGATCCTAGCAAGAACACCGGGGAGCTGTTTTTT.

The chain carries TRBV2 and TRBJ1-2; D not resolved. V was shortened by 3 bases and J by 4 bases, with 6 bases between the two germline ends. This CDR3 is built from 12 residues. Per the germline V gene, CDR1 is SNHLY and CDR2 is FYNNEI. The CDR3 sequence: CASSDSSYGYTF. DNA of the CDR3: TGTGCCAGCAGTGACTCGAGCTATGGCTACACCTTC.

This clone qualifies as large. The chain couples TRBV6-6 to TRBJ1-5; no reliable D call. The CDR3 totals 15 residues. V lost 6 bases and J lost 4, with 16 bases in between. Germline CDR1 reads MNHNY; CDR2 reads SVGAGI (reference sequence). The CDR3, as DNA: TGTGCCAGCAGCCCTCGGGAGGGCGGTAATCAGCCCCAGCATTTT. Encoded protein: CASSPREGGNQPQHF.

The genes are TRBV5-1 and TRBJ2-5, with D perhaps TRBD1 (5 bases). This CDR3 spans 15 amino acids. The V and J ends lost 1 base and 5 bases respectively, with 15 bases between them. CDR1 and CDR2 (germline): SGHRS, YFSETQ. CDR3 amino acids: CASSLQPWGRETQYF. Here the CDR3 DNA reads TGCGCCAGCAGCTTGCAACCCTGGGGCCGGGAGACCCAGTACTTC.

The genes are TRBV6-1 and TRBJ1-5; D is undetermined. Trimming stripped 6 bases from V and 3 bases from J, with 15 bases between. Germline values: CDR1 MNHNS, CDR2 SASEGT. CDR3 length: 15 amino acids. The CDR3 region has the DNA TGTGCCAGCAGGGGGTATATGACCGTCAATCAGCCCCAGCATTTT. It translates to CASRGYMTVNQPQHF.

The chain joins TRBV7-6 to TRBJ2-6; D gene unclear. The CDR3 has 15 residues. V was shortened by 1 base and J by 0 bases, with 4 bases between the two germline ends. In germline, CDR1 is SGHVS, CDR2 FNYEAQ. In DNA form, the CDR3 reads TGTGCCAGCAGCTTAGATGCCTCTGGGGCCAACGTCCTGACTTTC. The encoded protein is CASSLDASGANVLTF.

This sequence joins TRBV6-1 and TRBJ1-1; no firm D call. The CDR3 extends over 13 amino acids. Germline V gives CDR1 MNHNS, CDR2 SASEGT. The V end was cut by 5 bases, the J end by 3 bases, with 10 bases between. The CDR3 DNA sequence: TGTGCCAGCAGTCCCTATGACCACACTGAAGCTTTCTTT. Its protein is CASSPYDHTEAFF.

V and J are TRBV27 and TRBJ2-1; tentative D call: TRBD2 (5 bases). The V gene's germline CDR1 is MNHEY and CDR2 SMNVEV (reference sequence). V dropped 1 base and J dropped 7 bases, with 17 bases sitting between them. This CDR3 comprises 16 residues. This CDR3 is CASSLFGPRGGNEQFF. The DNA of the CDR3 is TGTGCCAGCAGTTTATTTGGTCCACGGGGTGGTAATGAGCAGTTCTTC.

The J gene is TRBJ2-1, the V gene TRBV5-4; a possible D gene is TRBD2 (6 bases). Between the trimmed V and J ends, which lost 3 bases and 10 bases, there was a span of 17 bases. Germline CDR1 is SGHNT and CDR2 is YYREEE (reference sequence). The CDR3 sequence is 14 residues long. The CDR3 DNA follows: TGTGCCAGCAGCTCGACTGGCGGGGCTAGGGAGCAGTTCTTC. As protein: CASSSTGGAREQFF.

This clone was found a few times. CDR3 loop: CASSQSGLTSNQPQHF. The CDR3 coding sequence is TGTGCCAGCAGCCAATCGGGACTCACTAGCAATCAGCCCCAGCATTTT. The V and J genes are TRBV7-8 and TRBJ1-5, with D possibly being TRBD1 (5 bases). V lost 5 bases, J lost 0 bases, and 14 bases lay in between. CDR3 length: 16 residues. CDR1 is SGHVS, CDR2 FQNEAQ, per germline. Supplemented by reference TRBV7-8 and TRBJ1-5, the full variable domain reads GAGVSQSPRYKVAKRGQDVALRCDPISGHVSLFWYQQALGQGPEFLTYFQNEAQLDKSGLPSDRFFAERPEGSVSTLKIQRTQQEDSAVYLCASSQSGLTSNQPQHFGDGTRLSIL.

V and J are TRBV19 and TRBJ1-5; 7 bases map to TRBD1. The CDR3 is made up of 12 amino acids. The V and J ends lost 7 bases and 4 bases, in that order; junction bases with no gene match: 1. CDR1 LNHDA and CDR2 SQIVND come from the germline V gene (reference sequence). The CDR3 nucleotides read TGTGCCAGTACAGGGGGAAATCAGCCCCAGCATTTT. As protein: CASTGGNQPQHF. The full variable domain, completed using reference TRBV19 and TRBJ1-5, is DGGITQSPKYLFRKEGQNVTLSCEQNLNHDAMYWYRQDPGQGLRLIYYSQIVNDFQKGDIAEGYSVSREKKESFPLTVTSAQKNPTAFYLCASTGGNQPQHFGDGTRLSIL.

The chain uses TRBV6-4 and TRBJ1-2; D not resolved. CDR3 length: 13 residues. The V gene lost 4 bases and the J gene lost 8 bases, with 14 bases spanning the gap. Looked up from germline, CDR1 is MRHNA and CDR2 is SNTAGT. The CDR3, as DNA: TGTGCCAGCAGTGCCGTCCCGGGAGCGGGCTACACCTTC. Translated: CASSAVPGAGYTF.